This T cell receptor (beta chain) was found in a study of immune cell composition in non-small cell lung cancer. Study in general: Tumours were mainly lung adenocarcinoma or squamous cell carcinoma. General study results and limits: Top 10 clone scores and clonality were higher in squamous than adenocarcinoma. TIL tumour reactivity correlated with maximal tumour-associated clone frequency in adenocarcinoma. Dominant in vivo tumour-associated clones were not shown to share tumour-reactive sequences.

The V end lost 1 base, the J end lost 9 bases, and 13 bases lay between the germline ends. Germline loops: CDR1 SGHAT, CDR2 FQNNGV. The CDR3 is made up of 14 amino acids. As to this clone: Its antigen is as yet unknown.

Using immunoSEQ multiplex PCR, the repertoire was profiled, and TCRdb retains in-frame clones only, with some absent. The profile covers under 11,000 clones, with approximately 60% appearing a single time and about 20% taken by the ten largest. The sample comprised lung tumor tissue. The V and J genes are TRBV11-2 and TRBJ2-1, with D maybe TRBD1 (5 bases). The origin of this receptor is a human donor with non-small cell lung cancer. This CDR3 reads CASSLGTTFGEQFF. DNA of the CDR3: TGTGCCAGCAGCTTAGGGACAACCTTTGGTGAGCAGTTCTTC.